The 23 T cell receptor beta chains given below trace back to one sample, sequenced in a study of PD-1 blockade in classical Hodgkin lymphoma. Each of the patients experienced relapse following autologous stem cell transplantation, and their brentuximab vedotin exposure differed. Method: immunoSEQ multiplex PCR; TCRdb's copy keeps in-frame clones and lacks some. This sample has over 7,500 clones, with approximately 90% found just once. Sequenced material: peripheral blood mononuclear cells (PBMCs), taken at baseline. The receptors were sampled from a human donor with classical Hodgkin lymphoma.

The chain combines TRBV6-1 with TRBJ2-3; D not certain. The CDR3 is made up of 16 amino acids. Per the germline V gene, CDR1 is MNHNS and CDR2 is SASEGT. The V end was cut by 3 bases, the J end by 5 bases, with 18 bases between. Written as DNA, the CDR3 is TGTGCCAGCAGTGAGTTAGAACATATCCCTAGAGATACGCAGTATTTT. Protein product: CASSELEHIPRDTQYF.

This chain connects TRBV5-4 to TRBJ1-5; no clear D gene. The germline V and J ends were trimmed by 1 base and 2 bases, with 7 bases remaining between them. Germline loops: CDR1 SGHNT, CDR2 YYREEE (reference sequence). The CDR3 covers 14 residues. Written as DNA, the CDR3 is TGTGCCAGCAGCTTGCGAGGAGGCAATCAGCCCCAGCATTTT. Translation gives CASSLRGGNQPQHF.

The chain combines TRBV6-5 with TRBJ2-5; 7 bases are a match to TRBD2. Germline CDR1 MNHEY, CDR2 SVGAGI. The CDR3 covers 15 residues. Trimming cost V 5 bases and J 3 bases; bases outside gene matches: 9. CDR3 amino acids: CASSTWGGVEETQYF. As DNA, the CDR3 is TGTGCCAGCAGTACTTGGGGAGGGGTGGAAGAGACCCAGTACTTC.

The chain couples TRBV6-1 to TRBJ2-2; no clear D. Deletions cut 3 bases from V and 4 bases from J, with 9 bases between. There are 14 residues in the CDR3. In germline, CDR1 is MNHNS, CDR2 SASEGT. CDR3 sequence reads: CASSEDEITGELFF. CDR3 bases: TGTGCCAGCAGTGAGGACGAAATCACCGGGGAGCTGTTTTTT.

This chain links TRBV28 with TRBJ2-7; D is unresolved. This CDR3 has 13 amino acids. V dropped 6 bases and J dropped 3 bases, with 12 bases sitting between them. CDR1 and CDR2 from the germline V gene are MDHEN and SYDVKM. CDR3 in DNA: TGTGCCAGCAGCTCCCGTAGGGACTACGAGCAGTACTTC. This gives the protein CASSSRRDYEQYF.

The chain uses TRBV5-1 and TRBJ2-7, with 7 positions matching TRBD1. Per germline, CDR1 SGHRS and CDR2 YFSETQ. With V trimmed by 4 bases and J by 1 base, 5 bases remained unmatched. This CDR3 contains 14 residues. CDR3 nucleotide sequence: TGCGCCAGCAGCGCACAGGGGTTTTCCTACGAGCAGTACTTC. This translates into CASSAQGFSYEQYF.

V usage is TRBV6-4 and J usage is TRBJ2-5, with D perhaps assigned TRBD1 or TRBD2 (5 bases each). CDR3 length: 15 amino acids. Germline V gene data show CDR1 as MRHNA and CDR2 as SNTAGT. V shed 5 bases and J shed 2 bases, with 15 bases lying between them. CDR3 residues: CASSTDQGPQETQYF. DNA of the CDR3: TGTGCCAGCAGTACTGATCAGGGACCGCAAGAGACCCAGTACTTC.

CDR3 DNA: TGTGCCAGTAGCGACACGTTTTCGGCCAACGTCCTGACTTTC. It yields the protein CASSDTFSANVLTF. The gene calls are TRBV19 and TRBJ2-6; D remains unclear. CDR3 length equals 14 residues. The germline V and J ends were trimmed by 6 bases and 6 bases, with 12 bases remaining between them. CDR1 and CDR2 (germline): LNHDA, SQIVND (reference sequence).

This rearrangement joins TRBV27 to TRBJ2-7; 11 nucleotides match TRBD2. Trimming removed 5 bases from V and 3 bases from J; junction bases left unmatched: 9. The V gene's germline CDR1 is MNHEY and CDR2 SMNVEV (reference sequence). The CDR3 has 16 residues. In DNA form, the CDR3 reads TGTGCCAGCAGTGAGATAGGGACTAGCGGAGACTACGAGCAGTACTTC. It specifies CASSEIGTSGDYEQYF.

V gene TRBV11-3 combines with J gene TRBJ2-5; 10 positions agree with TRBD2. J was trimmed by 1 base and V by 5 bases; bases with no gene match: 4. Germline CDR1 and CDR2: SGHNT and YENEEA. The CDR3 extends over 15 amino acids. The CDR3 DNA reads TGTGCCAGCAGCCTAAGCGGGGGGGCCCAAGAGACCCAGTACTTC. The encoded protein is CASSLSGGAQETQYF. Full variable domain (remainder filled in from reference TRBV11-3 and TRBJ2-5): EAGVVQSPRYKIIEKKQPVAFWCNPISGHNTLYWYLQNLGQGPELLIRYENEEAVDDSQLPKDRFSAERLKGVDSTLKIQPAELGDSAVYLCASSLSGGAQETQYFGPGTRLLVL.

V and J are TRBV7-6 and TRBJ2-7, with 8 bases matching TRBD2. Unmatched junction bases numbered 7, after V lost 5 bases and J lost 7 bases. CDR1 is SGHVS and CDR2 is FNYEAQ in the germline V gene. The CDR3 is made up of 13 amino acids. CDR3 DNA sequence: TGTGCCAGCAGCCCCAGCGGGGGAGGGGAGCAGTACTTC. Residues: CASSPSGGGEQYF.

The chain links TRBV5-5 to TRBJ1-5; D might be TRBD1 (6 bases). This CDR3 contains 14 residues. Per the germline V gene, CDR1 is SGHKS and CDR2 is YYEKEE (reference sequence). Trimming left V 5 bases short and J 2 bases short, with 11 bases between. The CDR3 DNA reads TGTGCCAGCAGACCAGGGGTGGGCAATCAGCCCCAGCATTTT. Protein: CASRPGVGNQPQHF.

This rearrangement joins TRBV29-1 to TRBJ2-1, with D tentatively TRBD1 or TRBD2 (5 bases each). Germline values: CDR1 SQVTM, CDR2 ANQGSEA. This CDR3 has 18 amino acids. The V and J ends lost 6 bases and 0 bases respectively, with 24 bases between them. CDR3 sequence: CSVGKSSGTFSSYNEQFF. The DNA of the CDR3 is TGCAGCGTAGGAAAGTCCTCCGGGACCTTCAGCTCCTACAATGAGCAGTTCTTC.

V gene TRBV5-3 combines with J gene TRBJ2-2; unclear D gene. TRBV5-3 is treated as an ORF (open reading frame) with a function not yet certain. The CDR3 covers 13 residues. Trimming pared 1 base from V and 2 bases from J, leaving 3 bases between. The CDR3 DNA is TGTGCCAGAAGCTTGACCAACACCGGGGAGCTGTTTTTT. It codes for CARSLTNTGELFF.

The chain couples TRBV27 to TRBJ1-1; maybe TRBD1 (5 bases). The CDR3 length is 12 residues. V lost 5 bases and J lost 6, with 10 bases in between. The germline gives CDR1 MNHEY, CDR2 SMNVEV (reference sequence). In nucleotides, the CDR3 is TGTGCCAGCAGTCAGGGATTCGCTGAAGCTTTCTTT. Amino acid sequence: CASSQGFAEAFF.

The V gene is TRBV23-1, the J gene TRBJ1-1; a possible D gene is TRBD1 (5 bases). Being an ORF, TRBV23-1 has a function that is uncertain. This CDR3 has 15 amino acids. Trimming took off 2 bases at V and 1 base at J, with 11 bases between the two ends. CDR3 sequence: CASSQSRGKNTEAFF. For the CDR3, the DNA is TGCGCCAGCAGTCAAAGTCGGGGGAAGAACACTGAAGCTTTCTTT.

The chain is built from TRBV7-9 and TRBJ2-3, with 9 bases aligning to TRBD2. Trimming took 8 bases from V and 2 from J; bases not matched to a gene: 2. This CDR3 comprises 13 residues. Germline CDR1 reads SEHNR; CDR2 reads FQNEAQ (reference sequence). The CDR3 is CASLAGSTDTQYF. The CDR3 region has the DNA TGTGCCAGCCTAGCGGGGTCCACAGATACGCAGTATTTT.

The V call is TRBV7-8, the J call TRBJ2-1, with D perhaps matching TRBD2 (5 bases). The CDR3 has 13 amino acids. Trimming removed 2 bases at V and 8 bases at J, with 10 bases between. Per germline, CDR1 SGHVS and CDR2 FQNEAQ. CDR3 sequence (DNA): TGTGCCAGCAGCTTACCGGCGCGGGATGAGCAGTTCTTC. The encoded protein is CASSLPARDEQFF.

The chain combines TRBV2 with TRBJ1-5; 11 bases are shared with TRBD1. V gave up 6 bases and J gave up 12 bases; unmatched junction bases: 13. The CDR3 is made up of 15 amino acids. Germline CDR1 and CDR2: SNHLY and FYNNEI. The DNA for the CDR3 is TGTGCCAGCAGACCGGGGACAGGGGGGCTTTTCGGCCAGCATTTT. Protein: CASRPGTGGLFGQHF.

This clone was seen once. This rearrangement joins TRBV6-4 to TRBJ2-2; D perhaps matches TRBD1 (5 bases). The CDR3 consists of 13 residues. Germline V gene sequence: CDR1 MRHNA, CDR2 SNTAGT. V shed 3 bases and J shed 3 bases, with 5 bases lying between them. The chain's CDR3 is CASSEGDTGELFF. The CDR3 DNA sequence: TGTGCCAGCAGTGAAGGGGACACCGGGGAGCTGTTTTTT.

The CDR3 loop is CASSLAPTANTEAFF. The CDR3 DNA is TGCGCCAGCAGCTTGGCCCCGACAGCGAACACTGAAGCTTTCTTT. The chain is built from TRBV5-1 and TRBJ1-1; possible D gene TRBD1, 5 bases. The CDR3 has 15 residues. V was cut by 0 bases and J by 1 base, with 10 bases left in between. Germline V lookup: CDR1 SGHRS, CDR2 YFSETQ. Combining the CDR3 with reference TRBV5-1 and TRBJ1-1 gives the whole variable domain KAGVTQTPRYLIKTRGQQVTLSCSPISGHRSVSWYQQTPGQGLQFLFEYFSETQRNKGNFPGRFSGRQFSNSRSEMNVSTLELGDSALYLCASSLAPTANTEAFFGQGTRLTVV.

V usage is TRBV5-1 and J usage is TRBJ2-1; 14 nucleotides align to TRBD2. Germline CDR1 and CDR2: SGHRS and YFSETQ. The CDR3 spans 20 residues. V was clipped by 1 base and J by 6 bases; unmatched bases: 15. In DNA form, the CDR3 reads TGCGCCAGCAGCTTGATTGGGGGACTAGCGGGAGTCTTTAAAGTCAATGAGCAGTTCTTC. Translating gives CASSLIGGLAGVFKVNEQFF.

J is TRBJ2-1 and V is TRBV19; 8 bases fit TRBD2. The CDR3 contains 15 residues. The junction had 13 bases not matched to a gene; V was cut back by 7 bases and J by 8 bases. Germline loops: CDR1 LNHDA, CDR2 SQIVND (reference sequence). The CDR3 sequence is CASTSLAATTHEQFF. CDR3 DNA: TGTGCCAGTACCTCACTAGCGGCTACAACGCATGAGCAGTTCTTC. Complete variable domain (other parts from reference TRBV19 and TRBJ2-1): DGGITQSPKYLFRKEGQNVTLSCEQNLNHDAMYWYRQDPGQGLRLIYYSQIVNDFQKGDIAEGYSVSREKKESFPLTVTSAQKNPTAFYLCASTSLAATTHEQFFGPGTRLTVL.